This entry is about one T cell receptor beta chain. What it recognizes is unknown. This CDR3 comprises 13 residues. Germline V gene sequence: CDR1 ENHRY, CDR2 SYGVKD. The V gene lost 8 bases and the J gene lost 7 bases, with 12 bases spanning the gap. TCRdb's copy holds only in-frame clones and misses some; the assay was immunoSEQ multiplex PCR. The sample lists under 100,000 clones; 88% were seen once. This entry is derived from a study of T cells in localized non-small cell lung cancer. Study-wide results and limits: Among blood samples, higher T cell density accompanied longer overall survival. Researchers found a median approximately 55 of the top 100 tumor clones in adjacent lung. Heterogeneity stays possible, as sequencing covered only one tumor region. Adjacent uninvolved lung had the highest clonality, suggesting focused antigen responses.

Sequenced here: peripheral blood, sampled before any cancer treatment. The source of this sequence is a woman aged 35-75 years with stage I squamous cell lung carcinoma. The gene calls are TRBV10-3 and TRBJ1-6; TRBD1 might be the D (5 bases). CDR3: CAIVGTVNSPLHF. For the CDR3, the DNA is TGTGCCATCGTCGGGACCGTCAATTCACCCCTCCACTTT.